A single sample is the source of the 3 T cell receptor beta chains below, sequenced in a study of shared clonotypes between healthy human individuals. The protocol was immunoSEQ multiplex PCR, while the TCRdb copy is restricted to in-frame clones and leaves out a portion. Of more than 400,000 clones listed, 70% to 85% are singletons. The sequenced material came from PBMCs. The receptors originated from a woman in her forties in good health. Some clones in this sample may be carry-over from other donors' samples.

This clone was counted once. The chain couples TRBV11-2 to TRBJ2-1, with 9 bases fitting TRBD2. V shed 6 bases and J 9 bases; nucleotides not matched to a gene: 6. CDR1 and CDR2 (germline): SGHAT, FQNNGV. The CDR3 totals 13 residues. CDR3 region: CASRLAGLTEQFF. CDR3 DNA sequence: TGTGCCAGCAGGCTAGCGGGATTGACTGAGCAGTTCTTC.

With regard to this clone: A much larger clone lies one base from this, so it may be a read error. Lacking the conserved final phenylalanine or tryptophan, this CDR3 likely reflects a read error. No DNA is shown, since the ends of the CDR3 on it are uncertain; the CDR3 is the one TCRdb lists. This rearrangement joins TRBV28 to TRBJ1-1. From its first to its last residue, the CDR3 has 11 amino acids. CDR1 is MDHEN and CDR2 is SYDVKM in the germline V gene. CDR3 sequence: CASSFGVKNFL.

The chain employs TRBV5-4 and TRBJ2-1; no firm D call. Germline V CDR1 and CDR2: SGHNT, YYREEE (reference sequence). This CDR3 is 15 amino acids long. V was shortened by 0 bases and J by 4 bases, with 11 bases between the two germline ends. The CDR3 here is CASSLESAGYNEQFF. The CDR3 bases are TGTGCCAGCAGCTTGGAATCGGCCGGATACAATGAGCAGTTCTTC.